This paragraph covers one T cell receptor (beta chain) sequence. This record comes from a study of T cell changes during pregnancy in multiple sclerosis. Sequencing was performed with immunoSEQ multiplex PCR; in TCRdb, only in-frame clones are kept and a portion is missing. The table includes around 69,000 clones, around nine tenths detected once. This CDR3 is 15 amino acids long. The V end was cut by 7 bases, the J end by 0 bases, with 16 bases between. Germline assignment: CDR1 GTSNPN and CDR2 SVGIG (reference sequence). This chain links TRBV30 with TRBJ1-3; D is undetermined. This TCR came from a female donor in good health, enrolled as a control in a pregnancy study. The sequenced sample was peripheral blood, obtained in the second trimester of pregnancy. CDR3 sequence: CALTPGRGSGNTIYF. DNA for the CDR3: TGTGCCTTAACCCCTGGCCGGGGCTCTGGAAACACCATATATTTT. Complete variable domain (other parts from reference TRBV30 and TRBJ1-3): SQTIHQWPATLVQPVGSPLSLECTVEGTSNPNLYWYRQAAGRGLQLLFYSVGIGQISSEVPQNLSASRPQDRQFILSSKKLLLSDSGFYLCALTPGRGSGNTIYFGEGSWLTVV.